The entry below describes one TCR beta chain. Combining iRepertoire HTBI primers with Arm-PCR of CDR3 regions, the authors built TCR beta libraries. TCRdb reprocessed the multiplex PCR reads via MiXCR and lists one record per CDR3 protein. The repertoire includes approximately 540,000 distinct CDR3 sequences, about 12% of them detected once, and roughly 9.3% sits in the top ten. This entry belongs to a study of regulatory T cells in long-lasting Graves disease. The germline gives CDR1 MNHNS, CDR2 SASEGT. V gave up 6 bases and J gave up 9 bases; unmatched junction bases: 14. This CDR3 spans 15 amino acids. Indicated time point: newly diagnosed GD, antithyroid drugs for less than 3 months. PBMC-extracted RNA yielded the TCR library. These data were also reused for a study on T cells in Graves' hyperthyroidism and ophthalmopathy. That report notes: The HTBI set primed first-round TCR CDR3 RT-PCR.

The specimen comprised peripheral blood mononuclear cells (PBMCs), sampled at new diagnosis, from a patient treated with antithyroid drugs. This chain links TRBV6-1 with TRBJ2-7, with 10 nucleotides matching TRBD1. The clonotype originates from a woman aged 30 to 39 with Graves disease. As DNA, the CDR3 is TGTGCCAGCAGCTCCACCGACAGGGGGCAGGACGGGCAGTACTTC. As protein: CASSSTDRGQDGQYF.